The subject of this entry is one TCR beta chain. Its antigen remains unidentified. This sample is part of a study of cytomegalovirus exposure and HLA in healthy donors. Study-level points and caveats: Later analysis identified 16,000 or so TCR beta sequences associated with HLA alleles, using a false discovery rate threshold of 0.05. Overall, some 160 TCR beta chains were annotated as cytomegalovirus-associated. The authors later found HLA-associated TCR beta chains more clonally expanded than equally common others.

13 Jbeta primers and 60 Vbeta primers were used for the PCR. Per the authors' pipeline: Later reanalysis found 80 million or so unique TCR beta chains, around 9.9 million of them shared. The assay was immunoSEQ multiplex PCR, and TCRdb's table has in-frame clones only and misses some. The DNA was the basis for D and trimming; V, J and clone size are from that table. The sample contains fewer than 150,000 clones, roughly three quarters of which appear only once. The V gene end was trimmed by 5 bases and the J gene end by 1 base; junction bases not matched to a gene: 8. This CDR3 has 15 amino acids. Per the germline V gene, CDR1 is MDHEN and CDR2 is SYDVKM.

The chain joins TRBV28 to TRBJ2-7; 7 bases are shared with TRBD1. Material: PBMCs. The clonotype was recovered from a woman between 45 and 65 years old in good health and CMV-seronegative. CDR3 protein: CASSNRGFGSYEQYF. The CDR3 nucleotides are TGTGCCAGCAGTAACAGGGGTTTTGGTTCCTACGAGCAGTACTTC.